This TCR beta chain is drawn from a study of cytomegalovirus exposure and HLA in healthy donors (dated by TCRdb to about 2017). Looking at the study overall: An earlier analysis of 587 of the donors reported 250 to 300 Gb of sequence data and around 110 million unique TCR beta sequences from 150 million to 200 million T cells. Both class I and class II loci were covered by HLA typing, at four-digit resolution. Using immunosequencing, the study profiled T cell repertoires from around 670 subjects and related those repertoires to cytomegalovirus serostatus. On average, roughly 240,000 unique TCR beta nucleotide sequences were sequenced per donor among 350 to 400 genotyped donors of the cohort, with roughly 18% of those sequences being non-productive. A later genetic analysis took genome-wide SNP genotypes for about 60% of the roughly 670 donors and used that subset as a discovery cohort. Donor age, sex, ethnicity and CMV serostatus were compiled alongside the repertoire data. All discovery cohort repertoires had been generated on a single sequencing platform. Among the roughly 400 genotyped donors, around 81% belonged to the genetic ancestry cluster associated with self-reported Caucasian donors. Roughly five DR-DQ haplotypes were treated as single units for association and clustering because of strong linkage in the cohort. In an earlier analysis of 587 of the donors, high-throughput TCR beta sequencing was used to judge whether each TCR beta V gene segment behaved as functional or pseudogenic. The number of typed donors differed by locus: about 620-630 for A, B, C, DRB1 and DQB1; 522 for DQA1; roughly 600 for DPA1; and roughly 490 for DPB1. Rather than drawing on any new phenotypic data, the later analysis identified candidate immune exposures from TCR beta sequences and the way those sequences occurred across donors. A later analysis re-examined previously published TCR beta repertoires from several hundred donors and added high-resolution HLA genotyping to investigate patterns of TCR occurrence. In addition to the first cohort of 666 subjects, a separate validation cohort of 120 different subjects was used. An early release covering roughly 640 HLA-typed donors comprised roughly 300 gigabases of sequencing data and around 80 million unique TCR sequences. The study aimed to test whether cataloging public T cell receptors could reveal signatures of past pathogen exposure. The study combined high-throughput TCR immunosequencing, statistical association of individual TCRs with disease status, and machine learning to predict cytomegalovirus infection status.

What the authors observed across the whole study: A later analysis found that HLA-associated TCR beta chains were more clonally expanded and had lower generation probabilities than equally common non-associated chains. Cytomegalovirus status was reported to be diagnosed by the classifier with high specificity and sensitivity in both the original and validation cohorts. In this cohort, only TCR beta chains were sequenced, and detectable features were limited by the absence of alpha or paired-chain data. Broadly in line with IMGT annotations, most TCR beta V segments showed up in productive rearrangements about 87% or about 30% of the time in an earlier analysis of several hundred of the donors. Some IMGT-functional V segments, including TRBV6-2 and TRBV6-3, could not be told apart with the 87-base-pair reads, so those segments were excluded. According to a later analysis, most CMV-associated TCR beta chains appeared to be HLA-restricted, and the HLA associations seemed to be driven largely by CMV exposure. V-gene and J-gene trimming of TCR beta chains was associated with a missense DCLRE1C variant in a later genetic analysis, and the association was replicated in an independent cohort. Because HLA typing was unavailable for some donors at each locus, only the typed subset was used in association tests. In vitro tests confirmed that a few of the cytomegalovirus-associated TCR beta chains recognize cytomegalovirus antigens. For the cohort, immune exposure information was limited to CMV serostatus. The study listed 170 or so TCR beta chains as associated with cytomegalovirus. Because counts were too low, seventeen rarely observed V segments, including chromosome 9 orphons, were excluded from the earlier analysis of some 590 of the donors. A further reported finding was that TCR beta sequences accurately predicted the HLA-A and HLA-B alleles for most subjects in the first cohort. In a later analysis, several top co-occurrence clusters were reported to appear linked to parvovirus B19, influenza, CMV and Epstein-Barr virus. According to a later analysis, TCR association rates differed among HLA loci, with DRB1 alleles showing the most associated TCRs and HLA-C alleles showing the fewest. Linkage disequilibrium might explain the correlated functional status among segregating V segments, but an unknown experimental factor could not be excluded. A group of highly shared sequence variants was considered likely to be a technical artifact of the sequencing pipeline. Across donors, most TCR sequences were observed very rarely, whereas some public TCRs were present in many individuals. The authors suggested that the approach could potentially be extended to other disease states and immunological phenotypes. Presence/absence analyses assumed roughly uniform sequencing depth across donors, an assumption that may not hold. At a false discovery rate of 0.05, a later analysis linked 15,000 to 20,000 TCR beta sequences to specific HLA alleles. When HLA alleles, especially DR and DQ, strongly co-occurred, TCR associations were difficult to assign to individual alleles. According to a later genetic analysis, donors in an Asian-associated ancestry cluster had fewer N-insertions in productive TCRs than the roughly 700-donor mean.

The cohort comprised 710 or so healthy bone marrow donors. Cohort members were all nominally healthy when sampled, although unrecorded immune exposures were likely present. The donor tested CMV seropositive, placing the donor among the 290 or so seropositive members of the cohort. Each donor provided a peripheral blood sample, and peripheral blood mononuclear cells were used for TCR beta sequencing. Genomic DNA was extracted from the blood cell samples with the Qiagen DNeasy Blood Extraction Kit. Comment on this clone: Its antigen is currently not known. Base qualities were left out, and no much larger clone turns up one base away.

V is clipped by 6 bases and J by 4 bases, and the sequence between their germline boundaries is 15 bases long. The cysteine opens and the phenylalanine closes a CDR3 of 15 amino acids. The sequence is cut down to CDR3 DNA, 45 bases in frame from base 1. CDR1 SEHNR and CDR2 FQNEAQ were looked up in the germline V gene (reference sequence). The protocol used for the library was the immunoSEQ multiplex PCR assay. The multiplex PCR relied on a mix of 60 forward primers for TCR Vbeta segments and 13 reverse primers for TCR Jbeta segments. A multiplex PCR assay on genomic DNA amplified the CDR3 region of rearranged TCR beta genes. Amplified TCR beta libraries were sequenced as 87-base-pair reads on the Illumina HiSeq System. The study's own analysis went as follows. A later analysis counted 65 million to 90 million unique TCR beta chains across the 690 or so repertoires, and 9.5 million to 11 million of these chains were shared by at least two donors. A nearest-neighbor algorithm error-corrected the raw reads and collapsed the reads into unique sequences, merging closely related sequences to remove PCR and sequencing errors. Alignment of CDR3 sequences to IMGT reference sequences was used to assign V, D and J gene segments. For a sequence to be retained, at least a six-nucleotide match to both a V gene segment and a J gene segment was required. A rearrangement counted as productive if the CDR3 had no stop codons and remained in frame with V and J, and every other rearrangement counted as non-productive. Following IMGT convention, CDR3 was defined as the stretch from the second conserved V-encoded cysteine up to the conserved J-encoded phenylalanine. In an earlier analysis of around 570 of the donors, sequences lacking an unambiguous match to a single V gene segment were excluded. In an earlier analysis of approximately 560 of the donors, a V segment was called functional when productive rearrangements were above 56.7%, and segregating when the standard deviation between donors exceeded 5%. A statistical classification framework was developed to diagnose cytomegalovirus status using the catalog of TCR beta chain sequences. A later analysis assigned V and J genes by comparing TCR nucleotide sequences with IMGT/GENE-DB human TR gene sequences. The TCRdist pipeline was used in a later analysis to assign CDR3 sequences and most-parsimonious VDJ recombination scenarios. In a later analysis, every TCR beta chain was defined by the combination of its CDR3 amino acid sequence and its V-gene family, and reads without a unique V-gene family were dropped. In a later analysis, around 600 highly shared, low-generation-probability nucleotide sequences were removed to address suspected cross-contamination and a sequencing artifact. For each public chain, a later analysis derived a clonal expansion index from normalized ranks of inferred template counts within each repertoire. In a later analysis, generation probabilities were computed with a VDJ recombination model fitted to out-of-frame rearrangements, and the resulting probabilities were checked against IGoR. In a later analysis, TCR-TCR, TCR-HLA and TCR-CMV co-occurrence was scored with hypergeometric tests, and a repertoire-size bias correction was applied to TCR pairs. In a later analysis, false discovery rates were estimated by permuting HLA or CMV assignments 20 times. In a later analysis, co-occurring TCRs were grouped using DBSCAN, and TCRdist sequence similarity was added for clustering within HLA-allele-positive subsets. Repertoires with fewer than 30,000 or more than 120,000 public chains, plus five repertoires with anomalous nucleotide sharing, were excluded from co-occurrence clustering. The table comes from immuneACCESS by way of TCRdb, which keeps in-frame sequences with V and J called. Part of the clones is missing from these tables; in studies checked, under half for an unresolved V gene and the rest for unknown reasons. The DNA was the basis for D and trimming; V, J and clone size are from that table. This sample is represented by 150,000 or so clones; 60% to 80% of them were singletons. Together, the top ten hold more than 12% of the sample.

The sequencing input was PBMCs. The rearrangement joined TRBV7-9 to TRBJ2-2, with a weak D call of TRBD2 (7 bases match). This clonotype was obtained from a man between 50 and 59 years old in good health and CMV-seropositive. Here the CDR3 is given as CASRAQGTTTGELFF. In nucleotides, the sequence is TGTGCCAGCAGGGCGCAGGGGACTACCACCGGGGAGCTGTTTTTT.